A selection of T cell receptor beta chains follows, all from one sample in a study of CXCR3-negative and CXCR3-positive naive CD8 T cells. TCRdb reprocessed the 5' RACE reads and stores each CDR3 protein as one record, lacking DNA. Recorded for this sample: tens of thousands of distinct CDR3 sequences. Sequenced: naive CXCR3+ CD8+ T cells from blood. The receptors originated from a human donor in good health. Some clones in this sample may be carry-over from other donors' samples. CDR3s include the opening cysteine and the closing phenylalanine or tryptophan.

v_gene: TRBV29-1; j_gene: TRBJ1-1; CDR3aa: CSVDSQGWAEAFF
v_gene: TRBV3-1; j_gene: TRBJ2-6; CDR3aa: CASSPPSPDSGANVLTF
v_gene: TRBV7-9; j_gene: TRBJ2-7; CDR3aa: CASSGLLDYEQYF
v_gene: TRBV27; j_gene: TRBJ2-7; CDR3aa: CASSPILRQGHYEQYF
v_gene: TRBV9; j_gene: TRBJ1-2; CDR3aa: CASSVEDTPNYGYTF
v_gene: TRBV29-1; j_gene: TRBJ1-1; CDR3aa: CSGTGGAEAFF
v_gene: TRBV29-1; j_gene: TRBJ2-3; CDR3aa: CSVPGEGTDTQYF
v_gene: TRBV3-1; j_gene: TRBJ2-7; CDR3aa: CASSQERQGLDEQYF
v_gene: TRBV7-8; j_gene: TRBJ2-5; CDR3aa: CASIPSPGLPTETQYF
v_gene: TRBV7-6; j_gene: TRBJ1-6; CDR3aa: CASSTGQGNSPLHF
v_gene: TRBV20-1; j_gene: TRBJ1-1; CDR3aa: CSARAPGGHTEAFF
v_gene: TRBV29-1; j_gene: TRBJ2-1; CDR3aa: CSVKSGTLSYNEQFF
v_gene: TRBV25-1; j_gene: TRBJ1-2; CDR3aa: CASTSSQGYTF
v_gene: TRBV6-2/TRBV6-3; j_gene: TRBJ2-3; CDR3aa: CASSYPSGTGATDTQYF
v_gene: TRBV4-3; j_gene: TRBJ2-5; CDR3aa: CASSQAWDSLDQETQYF
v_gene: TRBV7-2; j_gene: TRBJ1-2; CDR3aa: CASSYVRESDGYTF